This T cell receptor beta chain was captured in a study of identical twins. Study observations and caveats: Conclusions were drawn cross-sectionally by statistical analysis, without following the same donors. Twin pairs had excess sharing that was weaker in beta out-of-frame sequences.

TCRdb itself ran the 5' RACE reads through MiXCR, one entry per CDR3 protein. The sample yields 400,000 or so distinct CDR3 sequences, roughly 9% seen once. V dropped 4 bases and J dropped 4; count of bases not matched to a gene: 4. The CDR3 spans 15 residues. CDR1 is SGHNT and CDR2 is YYREEE in the germline V gene (reference sequence). This clonotype was observed many times. Its cognate antigen is unknown. The V and J genes are TRBV5-4 and TRBJ2-2; the match to TRBD2 covers 10 bases. The specimen sequenced was naive T cells sorted from blood. The receptor comes from a woman in her forties or fifties in good health. The CDR3 nucleotides read TGTGCCAGCAGCCCAGTAGCGGGAGGCACCGGGGAGCTGTTTTTT. Translation gives CASSPVAGGTGELFF. The complete variable domain, with remaining parts taken from reference TRBV5-4 and TRBJ2-2, reads ETGVTQSPTHLIKTRGQQVTLRCSSQSGHNTVSWYQQALGQGPQFIFQYYREEENGRGNFPPRFSGLQFPNYSSELNVNALELDDSALYLCASSPVAGGTGELFFGEGSRLTVL.